This is a list of T cell receptor beta chains from one sample in a study of read filtering for tumor transcriptome and immune sequencing. TCRdb used MiXCR to reprocess the reads, holding one entry per CDR3 protein. The sample has 130,000 or so distinct CDR3 sequences; 13% are singletons. The source material was a population of CD138-negative cells sorted from bone marrow. All receptors come from a donor over 35 with multiple myeloma. Each CDR3 is given with its conserved first and last residue. Fields, in order: clone size, J gene, V gene, D gene, CDR3 DNA, CDR3 protein. The D gene is left open where the match is weak. Clone size is given for some rows only: seen once, a few or many times, or a class if the clone is expanded.

>many|TRBJ2-1|TRBV3-1|NA
TGTGCCAGCAGCCAAGGCGACTCACTTACCAGGCAGTTCTTC
CASSQGDSLTRQFF
>many|TRBJ2-4|TRBV12-3/TRBV12-4|NA
TGTGCCAGCAGTTTGAAGGGAAACATTCAGTACTTC
CASSLKGNIQYF
>many|TRBJ1-1|TRBV24-1|NA
TGTGCCACCAGTGATCCCGCCGAGGGACAAGAAGCTTTCTTT
CATSDPAEGQEAFF
>many|TRBJ2-1|TRBV7-7|TRBD2
TGTGCCAGCAGCTCCGGACTAGCGGTGTACAATGAGCAGTTCTTC
CASSSGLAVYNEQFF
>NA|TRBJ2-3|TRBV7-8|NA
TGTGCCGGCTGGGGAGATACGCAGTATTTT
CAGWGDTQYF
>NA|TRBJ2-1|TRBV7-3|TRBD2
TGTGCCAGCAGCTTAGAGGGAGCGGGATCCTACAATGAGCAGTTCTTC
CASSLEGAGSYNEQFF
>few|TRBJ2-1|TRBV6-5|TRBD2
TGTGCCAGCACGCCGGGGCTAGCGGAATACAATGAGCAGTTCTTC
CASTPGLAEYNEQFF
>NA|TRBJ2-3|TRBV28|TRBD2
TGTGCCAGCAGTTTATTGGGGGAGGGCCCCGCAGATACGCAGTATTTT
CASSLLGEGPADTQYF
>few|TRBJ2-3|TRBV4-2|NA
TGTGCCAGCAGCCAAGATCCAGGGCGAGATACGCAGTATTTT
CASSQDPGRDTQYF
>many|TRBJ2-1|TRBV7-9|NA
TGTGCCAGCAGCTTAGTTCTGAATGAGCAGTTCTTC
CASSLVLNEQFF
>NA|TRBJ1-5|TRBV12-3/TRBV12-4|NA
TGTGCCAGCAGGCGCAGGGACAATAGCAATCAGCCCCAGCATTTT
CASRRRDNSNQPQHF
>many|TRBJ2-1|TRBV12-5|TRBD1
TGTGCTAGTGGTCCACGGGACAGGGGGCTCATTGAGCAGTTCTTC
CASGPRDRGLIEQFF
>many|TRBJ2-1|TRBV4-2|TRBD2
TGTGCCAGCAGCCCTGCCCCCTCAGCGGGATCCTACAATGAGCAGTTCTTC
CASSPAPSAGSYNEQFF
>many|TRBJ2-2|TRBV20-1|NA
TGCAGTGCTAGAAGGGCCAGGGGAATGGGCGGGGAGCTGTTTTTT
CSARRARGMGGELFF
>NA|TRBJ2-1|TRBV10-1|NA
TGCGTCAGCAGTGATTCGCTTTACAATGAGCAGTTCTTC
CVSSDSLYNEQFF
>many|TRBJ1-5|TRBV7-2|NA
TGTGCCAGCAGCCCTGAGGCGGGGGGCCTAAATCAGCCCCAGCATTTT
CASSPEAGGLNQPQHF
>NA|TRBJ1-1|TRBV6-5|TRBD1
TGTGCCAGCAGCTACAGGGCAGGGGGCCGGACGGGAAACACTGAAGCTTTCTTT
CASSYRAGGRTGNTEAFF
>many|TRBJ2-1|TRBV19|NA
TGTGCCAGTAGTTCACTGGAGGGGGCCCGGCAGTTCTTC
CASSSLEGARQFF
>many|TRBJ2-7|TRBV3-1|NA
TGTGCCAGCAGCCGATCCGGGCCTACGGACTACGAGCAGTACTTC
CASSRSGPTDYEQYF
>NA|TRBJ2-1|TRBV7-2|NA
TGTGCCGGCAGCTTAAACGTGTACAATGAGCAGTTCTTC
CAGSLNVYNEQFF
>many|TRBJ2-3|TRBV3-1|NA
TGTGCCAGCAGTTTAGGGCCGCGGTCCCCAGATACGCAGTATTTT
CASSLGPRSPDTQYF
>many|TRBJ2-1|TRBV6-1|TRBD2
TGTGCCAGCAGTGAGGGGCGGGGGAGGTGGAATGAGCAGTTCTTC
CASSEGRGRWNEQFF
>many|TRBJ1-6|TRBV7-9|NA
TGTGCCAGCAGCTTAAATGGGAGGAATAATTCACCCCTCCACTTT
CASSLNGRNNSPLHF
>many|TRBJ2-2|TRBV6-1|NA
TGTGCCAGCAGTGAAGCGAAGGGGAGGGGGACCGGGGAGCTGTTTTTT
CASSEAKGRGTGELFF
>many|TRBJ2-1|TRBV6-2/TRBV6-3|NA
TGTGCCAGCAGTTCGGATTTTAATGAGCAGTTCTTC
CASSSDFNEQFF
>many|TRBJ2-1|TRBV15|TRBD1
TGTGCCACCAGCAGAGATCCATGGACAGGGCGTCCCTACAATGAGCAGTTCTTC
CATSRDPWTGRPYNEQFF
>few|TRBJ2-2|TRBV2|NA
TGTGCCAGTGGACAAGAGAACACCGGGGAGCCGTTTTTT
CASGQENTGEPFF
>many|TRBJ2-2|TRBV13|NA
TGTGCCAGCAGCTTAGAGGGTCCCAATAGGGCGGACACCGGGGAGCTGTTTTTT
CASSLEGPNRADTGELFF
>many|TRBJ2-1|TRBV19|NA
TGTGCCGGTAGTAGGGGACGCTCATCCACGATTATTCACAATGAGCAGTTCTTC
CAGSRGRSSTIIHNEQFF
>many|TRBJ2-7|TRBV5-1|TRBD2
TGCGCCAGCAGCTCGACTAGCGGGGACGAGCAGTACTTC
CASSSTSGDEQYF
>many|TRBJ2-3|TRBV5-1|TRBD2
TGCGCCAGCACGGGAGGTAGTTTTACAGATACGCAGTATTTT
CASTGGSFTDTQYF
>many|TRBJ1-2|TRBV29-1|NA
TGCAGCGTTGAAGATCTAAGGGGAGGCTATGGCTACACCTTC
CSVEDLRGGYGYTF
>few|TRBJ1-2|TRBV2|NA
TGTGCCAGCAGTGAAGCAGTCGGCTATGGCTACACCTTC
CASSEAVGYGYTF
>many|TRBJ2-7|TRBV12-3/TRBV12-4|NA
TGTGCCAGCAGTTATCCGGGACACAACTACGAGCAGTACTTC
CASSYPGHNYEQYF
>many|TRBJ2-1|TRBV7-9|NA
TGTGCCAGCAGCCCCTGGACGGGGACGAATGAGCAGTTCTTC
CASSPWTGTNEQFF
>many|TRBJ2-1|TRBV19|TRBD2
TGTGCCAGTAGTATAACAGCGGGAGGATGGAATGAGCAGTTCTTC
CASSITAGGWNEQFF
>many|TRBJ2-1|TRBV5-1|NA
TGCGCCAGCAGCGTCGGGGGTAAGGATGAGCAGTTCTTC
CASSVGGKDEQFF
>many|TRBJ1-2|TRBV6-2/TRBV6-3|NA
TGTGCCAGCAGTTACAGCGGGGGAGCTAACTATGGCTACACCTTC
CASSYSGGANYGYTF
>many|TRBJ2-7|TRBV19|NA
TGTGCCAGTAGTCGCCTCGTCGGGTTCGAGCAGTACTTC
CASSRLVGFEQYF
>few|TRBJ2-1|TRBV30|NA
TGTGCCGGAAGAGGGGCTAGCCTGGGCAATGAGCAGTTCTTC
CAGRGASLGNEQFF
>many|TRBJ2-3|TRBV2|TRBD2
TGTGCCACCCGAGCGGGAGGGGGCACAGATACGCAGTATTTT
CATRAGGGTDTQYF
>many|TRBJ2-2|TRBV19|NA
TGTGCCAGTAGGGGCGTCAAGCAAACGAACACCGGGGAGCTGTTTTTT
CASRGVKQTNTGELFF
>many|TRBJ2-5|TRBV9|NA
TGTGCCAGCAGCGCCCCAGGGGAACAAGAGACCCAGTACTTC
CASSAPGEQETQYF
>many|TRBJ1-1|TRBV4-3|NA
TGCGCCAGCAGCCAAGAGATGGATAGACACACTGAAGCTTTCTTT
CASSQEMDRHTEAFF
>NA|TRBJ2-7|TRBV11-2|NA
TGTGCCAGCAGCTTAGTCTTAGAGCAGTACTTC
CASSLVLEQYF
>many|TRBJ2-1|TRBV10-3|NA
TGTGCCACCTACTTCGTACAGGGCAATGAGCAGTTCTTC
CATYFVQGNEQFF
>many|TRBJ2-1|TRBV5-1|TRBD2
TGCGCCAGCAGCACCGGGACTAGCGGGAGGAATGAGCAGTTCTTC
CASSTGTSGRNEQFF
>many|TRBJ1-1|TRBV27|TRBD1
TGTGCCAGCAGTTTAGCTCCAGGGGGTGAAACTGAAGCTTTCTTT
CASSLAPGGETEAFF
>many|TRBJ2-7|TRBV12-3/TRBV12-4|TRBD1
TGTGCCAGCAGTTCGACCGGGACAGGCTACGAGCAGTACTTC
CASSSTGTGYEQYF
>many|TRBJ2-7|TRBV20-1|NA
TGCAGTGCTAGTGTCCCCGAAGTGAGCTCCTACGAGCAGTACTTC
CSASVPEVSSYEQYF
>many|TRBJ1-5|TRBV24-1|TRBD1
TGTGCCACCAGTGACACCGGGACAGGGGTGAATCAGCCCCAGCATTTT
CATSDTGTGVNQPQHF
>many|TRBJ2-2|TRBV5-6|TRBD2
TGTGCCAGCAGCTTGGAACTAGCGGGAGGGCCCACCGGGGAGCTGTTTTTT
CASSLELAGGPTGELFF
>many|TRBJ1-1|TRBV2|NA
TGTGCCAGCAGTCCCCGGACGGGCAACGCTGAAGCTTTCTTT
CASSPRTGNAEAFF
>few|TRBJ2-1|TRBV29-1|TRBD2
TGCAGCGTGGGACTAGCGGGAGGTGAGCAGTTCTTC
CSVGLAGGEQFF
>many|TRBJ2-1|TRBV7-2|TRBD2
TGTGCTAGCCGTCGACTAGCGGGAATCGGCTCCTACAATGAGCAGTTCTTC
CASRRLAGIGSYNEQFF
>NA|TRBJ1-1|TRBV6-5|NA
TGTGCCAGCAGTCCCGACCCAGCGACGGGAGAAGCTTTCTTT
CASSPDPATGEAFF
>few|TRBJ2-5|TRBV29-1|TRBD1
TGCAGCGGCGGACAGGGGGTAGGGGAGACCCAGTACTTC
CSGGQGVGETQYF